This TCR beta chain emerged from a study of shared clonotypes between healthy human individuals (dated by TCRdb to the early 2020s). Background on the whole study: A few men and a couple of women, aged 18 to 49 years, made up the cohort. Per donor, three plates each were used for CD4 naive and CD4 memory, two for CD8 naive, and one for CD8 memory. The study deeply sequenced blood TCR repertoires of about 5 healthy adults to estimate repertoire size and the extent of clonotype sharing between individuals. Per donor, leukapheresis produced somewhere between about 0.9 and 9 billion PBMCs. To increase sequencing depth and limit assay-specific biases, TCR repertoire library preparation and sequencing were carried out by different laboratories using diverse techniques. The paper's findings and limits, for the study overall: Incomplete sequencing was indicated by rarefaction of sorted-subset datasets, despite the large sequencing depth. Because the study included a small number of donors, the genetic and exposure-history diversity represented was limited. Sharing across a few donors was observed for approximately 5% of naive CD4, over 3% of naive CD8, 2% to 2.5% of memory CD4, and around 0.4% of memory CD8 clonotypes. Sampling was restricted to blood, and TCR repertoires in tissues likely differ from the TCR repertoires found in blood. Naive subsets generally had larger estimated clonotype richness than memory subsets did. Compared with non-shared clonotypes, clonotypes shared by all four sorted-subset donors had higher generation probabilities. Pairwise subsampling indicated that sequencing depth was expected to affect the degree of clonotype sharing among donors.

The donors were healthy, HIV-negative adults with no recently reported acute infections or vaccinations. All donors were Caucasian adults living in Nashville, Tennessee, USA. CD4+ T cells were enriched by magnetic negative selection, after which naive cells were positively selected on CD45RA and the negative fraction was taken as the memory subset. After blood collection by leukapheresis, PBMCs were isolated using Ficoll-Histopaque density gradient centrifugation and then cryopreserved in the vapor phase of liquid nitrogen. Purity and quantity of every magnetically sorted T cell population were checked by analytical flow cytometry. Genomic DNA was isolated from each sorted fraction and quantified by UV absorbance on a Nanodrop 2000c. Using the deep immunoSEQ assay, multiplex PCR amplified TCR CDR3 regions from genomic DNA. Extracted genomic DNA from each cell subset was spread evenly across all wells of several immunoSEQ 96-well plates, with each plate serving as a replicate. For sorted subsets, each replicate PCR was loaded with around 200 ng genomic DNA, equivalent to approximately 33,000 T cell genomes. Purified libraries were quantified with a Qubit 3.0 fluorometer, sized on a Bioanalyzer 2100, and re-quantified with the KAPA Library Quantification kit. Every immunoSEQ 96-well plate was sequenced on a separate single-read 150-cycle Illumina NextSeq 550 flow cell. Regarding the original processing steps: Because only junctional sequences without quality scores were contained in the immunoSEQ output, filtering matching that applied to full-length reads could not be performed. To assign V/J genes and CDR3, sequences were annotated against IMGT germline references using PyIR, a Python wrapper for IgBLAST v1.9. Reads were filtered out if the reads had weak V/J assignments (E-value above 1e-6), no CDR3, stop codons, out-of-frame junctions, or ambiguous translated residues. V3J clonotypes were defined as sequences sharing an identical inferred V gene, J gene, and CDR3 amino acid sequence. Percentage overlap between repertoires was computed as shared unique clonotypes divided by the size of the smaller repertoire. Repertoire richness was assessed with RTK rarefaction, the Chao1 estimator, and Recon v2.1 estimates of unobserved clonotypes. OLGA was used to compute generation probabilities for all TCRbeta clonotypes that the gDNA method yielded from a handful of donors. Not all clones reach the TCRdb copy of this immuneACCESS table, which keeps in-frame sequences only. Checked studies attribute under half of the gap to unresolved V genes and leave the rest unexplained. From that table come the V and J calls and clone size; the DNA was used to work out D and trimming. Within this sample are about 2 million clones, with 90% to 95% of them counted one time only. The ten most abundant clones make up around 0.13% of the sample.

Measured from the cysteine to the phenylalanine, the CDR3 is 15 residues long. This entry keeps only the CDR3 DNA: 45 bases, framed from base 1. Per the germline V gene, SQVTM is the CDR1 and ANQGSEA is the CDR2. Trimming takes 6 bases off V and 1 base off J; junction bases not matched to a gene: 6. As concerns this clone: Its antigen is still unknown. Within one base of it there is no much larger clone, and no base qualities were kept.

The material sequenced was naive CD4+ T cells sorted from blood. The sample's cell subset or site label is to be understood as: CD45RA+ positively selected. The rearrangement combines TRBV29-1 with TRBJ1-5, with 10 bases matching TRBD1. The clonotype originates from a man in his late teens or twenties in good health. The sequenced DNA: TGCAGCGTGACAGGGGGCATTGGCAGCAATCAGCCCCAGCATTTT. Translated, it gives CSVTGGIGSNQPQHF.